One sample yielded the 2 T cell receptor beta chains listed below, sequenced in a study of blood T cells in healthy people across ages. The second PCR ran about 6 to 12 cycles with a sample-barcoded 5' primer and J-beta primers. TCRdb re-analysed the 5' RACE reads in MiXCR, keeping a single row per CDR3 protein. This sample yields more than 500,000 distinct CDR3 sequences, of which roughly a quarter are seen a single time; roughly 3.5% belongs to the top ten. The same sample was also studied in work on T cells of mothers and their children.

The sample comprised blood. These receptor sequences come from a boy aged 2-15 years in good health.

To note about this clonotype: The junction departs from the called germline gene at one end, perhaps through a read error. This chain links TRBV12-3 or TRBV12-4 with TRBJ1-5; 8 bases map to TRBD1. This CDR3 has 14 residues. The CDR3 DNA reads TGTGCCGGCAGTACCGGACAGGGACGTCAGCCCCAGCATTTT. Amino acid sequence: CAGSTGQGRQPQHF.

This sequence joins TRBV27 and TRBJ1-4, with 10 bases matching TRBD1. Trimming at V came to 5 bases and at J to 8 bases, leaving 5 bases not matched to a gene. CDR1 MNHEY and CDR2 SMNVEV come from the germline V gene (reference sequence). The CDR3 is made up of 14 amino acids. The CDR3 loop is CASSQTGGKEKLFF. The CDR3 DNA reads as TGTGCCAGCAGTCAGACAGGGGGCAAGGAAAAACTGTTTTTT. Full variable domain (remainder filled in from reference TRBV27 and TRBJ1-4): EAQVTQNPRYLITVTGKKLTVTCSQNMNHEYMSWYRQDPGLGLRQIYYSMNVEVTDKGDVPEGYKVSRKEKRNFPLILESPSPNQTSLYFCASSQTGGKEKLFFGSGTQLSVL.